This note documents a single T cell receptor (beta chain) sequence. Its antigen remains unidentified. This sample is drawn from a study of Graves' ophthalmopathy and Graves' hyperthyroidism. The study, taken as a whole, reports: The authors also found most expanded thyroid clonotypes above 0.001 frequency in blood.

Amplification of the TCR beta CDR3 regions used RNA transcripts (as template). Second-round multiplex PCR followed a first-round RT-PCR using HTBI primers. TCRdb ran MiXCR on the multiplex PCR reads and lists one entry per CDR3 protein. The sample has 650,000 to 900,000 distinct CDR3 sequences; approximately 40% are singletons. V lost 5 bases to trimming and J lost 1 base, with 15 bases between them. This CDR3 comprises 16 residues. Germline V gene sequence: CDR1 LNHDA, CDR2 SQIVND (reference sequence). A duration under 3 months, NOSPECS ≥4, CAS ≥3 and moderate-to-severe activity characterized the donors with ophthalmopathy. It was from 10 ml of fresh peripheral blood that the PBMCs came.

The clonotype was recovered from an adult man with Graves' ophthalmopathy. The rearrangement uses TRBV19 and TRBJ1-3; possible D gene TRBD1, 6 bases. Input material: peripheral blood. The CDR3 DNA is TGTGCCAGTAGTGCCCAGGACAGCTTTTCTGGAAACACCATATATTTT. Its protein product is CASSAQDSFSGNTIYF.